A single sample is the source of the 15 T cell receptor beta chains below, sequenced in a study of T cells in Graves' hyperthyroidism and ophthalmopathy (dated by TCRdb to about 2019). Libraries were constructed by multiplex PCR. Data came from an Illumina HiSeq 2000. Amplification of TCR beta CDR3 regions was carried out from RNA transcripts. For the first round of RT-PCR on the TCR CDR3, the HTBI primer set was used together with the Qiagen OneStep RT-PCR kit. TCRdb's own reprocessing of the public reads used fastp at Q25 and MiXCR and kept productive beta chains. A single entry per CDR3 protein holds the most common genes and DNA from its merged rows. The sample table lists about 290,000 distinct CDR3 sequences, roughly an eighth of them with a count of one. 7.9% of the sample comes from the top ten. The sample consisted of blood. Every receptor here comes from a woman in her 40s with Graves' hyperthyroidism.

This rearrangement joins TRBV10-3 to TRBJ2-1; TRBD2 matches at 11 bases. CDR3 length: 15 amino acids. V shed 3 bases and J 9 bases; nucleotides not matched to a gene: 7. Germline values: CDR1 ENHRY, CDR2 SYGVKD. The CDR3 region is CAISDRLAGRGEQFF. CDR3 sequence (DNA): TGTGCCATCAGTGATAGACTAGCGGGGAGGGGTGAGCAGTTCTTC.

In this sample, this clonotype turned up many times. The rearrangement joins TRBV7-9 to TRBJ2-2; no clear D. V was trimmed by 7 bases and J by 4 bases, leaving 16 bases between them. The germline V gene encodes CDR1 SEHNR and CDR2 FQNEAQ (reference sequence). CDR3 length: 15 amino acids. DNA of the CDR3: TGTGCCAGCACCCCCGCGTATGTTGGCACCGGGGAGCTGTTTTTT. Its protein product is CASTPAYVGTGELFF.

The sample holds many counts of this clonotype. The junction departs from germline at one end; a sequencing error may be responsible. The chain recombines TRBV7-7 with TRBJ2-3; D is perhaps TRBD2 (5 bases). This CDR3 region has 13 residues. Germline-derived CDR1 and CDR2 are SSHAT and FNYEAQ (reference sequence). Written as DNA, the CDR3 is TGTGCTAGCAGCTTTCCCGGGGCAGATACGCAGTATTTT. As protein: CASSFPGADTQYF.

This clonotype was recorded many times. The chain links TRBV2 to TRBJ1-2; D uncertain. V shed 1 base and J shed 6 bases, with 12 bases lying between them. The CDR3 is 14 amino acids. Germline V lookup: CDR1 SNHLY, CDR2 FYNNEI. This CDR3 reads CASSEVGRGDGYTF. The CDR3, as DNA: TGTGCCAGCAGTGAAGTTGGCCGAGGCGATGGCTACACCTTC.

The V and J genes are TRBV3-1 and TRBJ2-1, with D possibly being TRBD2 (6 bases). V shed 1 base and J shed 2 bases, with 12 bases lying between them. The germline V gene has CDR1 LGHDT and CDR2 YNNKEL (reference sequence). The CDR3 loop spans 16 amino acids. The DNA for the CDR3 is TGTGCCAGCAGCCAAGGAGGGAGGCCTCCCTACAATGAGCAGTTCTTC. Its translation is CASSQGGRPPYNEQFF.

The chain's CDR3 is CASSAGRLAGGADTQYF. Here the CDR3 DNA reads TGCGCCAGCAGCGCGGGCCGACTAGCGGGAGGGGCAGATACGCAGTATTTT. The rearrangement uses TRBV5-1 and TRBJ2-3; 14 bases fit TRBD2. The CDR3 has 17 amino acids. Germline V gene lookup returns CDR1 SGHRS and CDR2 YFSETQ. The ends lost 4 bases at V and 4 bases at J; junction bases unmatched: 8.

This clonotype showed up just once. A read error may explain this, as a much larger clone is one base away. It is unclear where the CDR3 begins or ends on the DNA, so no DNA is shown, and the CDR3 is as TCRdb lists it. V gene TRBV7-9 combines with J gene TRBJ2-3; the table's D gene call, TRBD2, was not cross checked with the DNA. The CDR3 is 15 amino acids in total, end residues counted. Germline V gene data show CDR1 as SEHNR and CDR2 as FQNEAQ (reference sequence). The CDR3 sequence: CASSPWGAGTDTRYF.

The CDR3 nucleotides are TGTGCCAGCAGTGTCGGGGACGAGCAGTACTTC. This codes for CASSVGDEQYF. The chain has TRBV6-1 and TRBJ2-7; possible D gene TRBD2, 5 bases. With 4 bases removed from V and 5 bases from J, the gap between germline ends came to 6 bases. CDR3 length equals 11 residues. Per germline, CDR1 MNHNS and CDR2 SASEGT.

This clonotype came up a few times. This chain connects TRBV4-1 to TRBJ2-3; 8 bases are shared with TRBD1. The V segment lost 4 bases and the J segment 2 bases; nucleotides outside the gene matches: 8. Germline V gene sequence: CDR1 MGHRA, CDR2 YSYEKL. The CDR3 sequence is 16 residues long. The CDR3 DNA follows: TGCGCCAGCAGCCTCAGGACAGGGCAGGTCACAGATACGCAGTATTTT. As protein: CASSLRTGQVTDTQYF.

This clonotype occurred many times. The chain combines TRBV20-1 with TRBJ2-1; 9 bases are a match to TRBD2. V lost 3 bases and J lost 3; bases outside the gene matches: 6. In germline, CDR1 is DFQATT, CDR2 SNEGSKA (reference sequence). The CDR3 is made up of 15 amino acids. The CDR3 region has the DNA TGCAGTGCTAGGCTACCTAGCGGGGACTACAATGAGCAGTTCTTC. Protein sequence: CSARLPSGDYNEQFF.

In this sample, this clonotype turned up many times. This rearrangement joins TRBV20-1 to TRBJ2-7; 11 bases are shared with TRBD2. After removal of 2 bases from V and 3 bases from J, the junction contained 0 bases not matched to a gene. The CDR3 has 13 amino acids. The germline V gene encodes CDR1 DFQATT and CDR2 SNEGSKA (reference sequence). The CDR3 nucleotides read TGCAGTGCTAGAACTAGCGGGAGCTACGAGCAGTACTTC. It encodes CSARTSGSYEQYF.

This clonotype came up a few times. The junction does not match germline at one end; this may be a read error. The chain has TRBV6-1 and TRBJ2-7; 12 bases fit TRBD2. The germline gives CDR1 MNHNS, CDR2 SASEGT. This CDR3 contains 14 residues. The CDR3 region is CASTTSGSSCEQYF. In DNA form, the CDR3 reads TGTGCCAGCACGACTAGCGGGAGCTCCTGCGAGCAGTACTTC.

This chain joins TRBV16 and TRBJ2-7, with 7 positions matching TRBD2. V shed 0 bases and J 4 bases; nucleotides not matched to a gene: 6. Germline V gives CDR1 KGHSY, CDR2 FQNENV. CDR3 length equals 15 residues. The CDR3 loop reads CASSQSGLAEYEQYF. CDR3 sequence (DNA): TGTGCCAGCAGCCAATCTGGGCTAGCGGAATACGAGCAGTACTTC.

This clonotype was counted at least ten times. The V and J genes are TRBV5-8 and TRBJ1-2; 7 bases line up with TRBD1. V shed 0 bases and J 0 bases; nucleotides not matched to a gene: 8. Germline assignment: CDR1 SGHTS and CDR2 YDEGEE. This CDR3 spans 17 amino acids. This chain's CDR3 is CASSLGGGVGANYGYTF. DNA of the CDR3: TGTGCCAGCAGCTTGGGAGGGGGCGTCGGAGCTAACTATGGCTACACCTTC.

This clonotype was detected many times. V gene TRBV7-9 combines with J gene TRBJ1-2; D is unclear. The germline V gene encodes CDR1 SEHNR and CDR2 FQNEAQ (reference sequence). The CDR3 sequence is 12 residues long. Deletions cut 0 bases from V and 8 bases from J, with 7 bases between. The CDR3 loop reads CASSLAGSGYTF. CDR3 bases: TGTGCCAGCAGCTTAGCTGGGAGCGGCTACACCTTC.